Listed below are T cell receptor beta chains from one sample, sequenced in a study of identical twins. One entry per CDR3 protein, called by TCRdb with MiXCR from the 5' RACE reads. The sample contains 600,000 to 700,000 distinct CDR3 sequences, 21% of which appear only once. The sample was also linked to a second study, of T cells expressing NK-cell markers.

The sample taken for sequencing was PBMCs. These receptors all stem from a woman in her late teens or twenties in good health. CDR3s include the opening cysteine and the closing phenylalanine or tryptophan. The order of the fields is J gene, D gene, V gene, clone size, CDR3 DNA, CDR3 protein. D genes are given only for firm matches. Not every row has a clone size; where given, it reads once, few, many or a size class.

j_gene: TRBJ2-1; d_gene: .; v_gene: TRBV6-5; abundance: .; CDR3nt: TGTGCCAGCAGTTACCCTCAAGAGGACCACCAAAGGGGTGAGCAGTTCTTC; CDR3aa: CASSYPQEDHQRGEQFF
j_gene: TRBJ1-4; d_gene: .; v_gene: TRBV5-6; abundance: many; CDR3nt: TGTGCCAGCAGTAAGAAACGAGTCTTACCAACTAATGAAAAACTGTTTTTT; CDR3aa: CASSKKRVLPTNEKLFF
j_gene: TRBJ2-2; d_gene: .; v_gene: TRBV12-3/TRBV12-4; abundance: .; CDR3nt: TGTGCCAGCAGATTCGGTCCCGGGGAGCTGTTTTTT; CDR3aa: CASRFGPGELFF
j_gene: TRBJ2-1; d_gene: TRBD1; v_gene: TRBV11-2; abundance: .; CDR3nt: TGTGCCAGCAGCTCAAACAGGGGTAGGGCCTACAATGAGCAGTTCTTC; CDR3aa: CASSSNRGRAYNEQFF
j_gene: TRBJ2-2; d_gene: TRBD1; v_gene: TRBV12-3/TRBV12-4; abundance: .; CDR3nt: TGTGCCAGCAACTGCGCGACAGGGTCGTGTGAAGGCACCGGGGAGCTGTTTTTT; CDR3aa: CASNCATGSCEGTGELFF
j_gene: TRBJ1-2; d_gene: TRBD1; v_gene: TRBV5-1; abundance: .; CDR3nt: TGCGCCAGCAGCTGGGGAACAGGGGGCGCAGCGGATGGCTACACCTTC; CDR3aa: CASSWGTGGAADGYTF
j_gene: TRBJ2-1; d_gene: TRBD2; v_gene: TRBV2; abundance: .; CDR3nt: TGTGCCAGCAGGGCTAGCGGGGGGGCGTATGAGCAGTTCTTC; CDR3aa: CASRASGGAYEQFF
j_gene: TRBJ2-2; d_gene: .; v_gene: TRBV2; abundance: many; CDR3nt: TGTGCCAGCAGTGTCCTTGGATACACCGGGGAGCTGTTTTTT; CDR3aa: CASSVLGYTGELFF
j_gene: TRBJ1-4; d_gene: .; v_gene: TRBV2; abundance: many; CDR3nt: TGTGCCAGCAGTTCGTCAGGGAACGAAAAACTGTTTTTT; CDR3aa: CASSSSGNEKLFF
j_gene: TRBJ2-2; d_gene: TRBD1; v_gene: TRBV6-5; abundance: .; CDR3nt: TGTGCCAGCAGTTACTCAAGGGGGCCGAAATCCGGGGAGCTGTTTTTT; CDR3aa: CASSYSRGPKSGELFF
j_gene: TRBJ2-7; d_gene: TRBD2; v_gene: TRBV7-2; abundance: few; CDR3nt: TGTGCCAGCAGCTTAGAGGTAGCGGGAGGCTACGAGCAGTACTTC; CDR3aa: CASSLEVAGGYEQYF
j_gene: TRBJ2-7; d_gene: TRBD2; v_gene: TRBV3-1; abundance: .; CDR3nt: TGTGCCAGCAGCCAAGCGGGGGGGCAATACGAGCAGTACTTC; CDR3aa: CASSQAGGQYEQYF
j_gene: TRBJ2-1; d_gene: .; v_gene: TRBV24-1; abundance: .; CDR3nt: TGTGCCACCAGTGACCGAGCCAGGGGTGAGCAGTTCTTC; CDR3aa: CATSDRARGEQFF
j_gene: TRBJ2-2; d_gene: TRBD2; v_gene: TRBV12-3/TRBV12-4; abundance: .; CDR3nt: TGTGCCAGCAGTGGCAGCGGGGCCACCGGGGAGCTGTTTTTT; CDR3aa: CASSGSGATGELFF
j_gene: TRBJ2-7; d_gene: .; v_gene: TRBV6-5; abundance: many; CDR3nt: TGTGCCAGCAGTAACTACGGGGGCCACCCTCCCTACGAGCAGTACTTC; CDR3aa: CASSNYGGHPPYEQYF
j_gene: TRBJ1-2; d_gene: .; v_gene: TRBV20-1; abundance: many; CDR3nt: TGCAGTGCTAGAGAACAGGCTCCAGGCTACACCTTC; CDR3aa: CSAREQAPGYTF
j_gene: TRBJ2-7; d_gene: .; v_gene: TRBV20-1; abundance: .; CDR3nt: TGCAGTGCTGCCAGATCGCGGCCGGGCGAGCAGTACTTC; CDR3aa: CSAARSRPGEQYF
j_gene: TRBJ2-7; d_gene: .; v_gene: TRBV28; abundance: .; CDR3nt: TGTGCCAGCACGGGGGTCCACGAGCAGTACTTC; CDR3aa: CASTGVHEQYF
j_gene: TRBJ2-7; d_gene: .; v_gene: TRBV4-2; abundance: few; CDR3nt: TGTGCCAGCAGCCGCTCCGGGACTGAGAGTCGCGAGCAGTACTTC; CDR3aa: CASSRSGTESREQYF
j_gene: TRBJ1-2; d_gene: TRBD1; v_gene: TRBV6-5; abundance: .; CDR3nt: TGTGCCAGCAGTACAGGGGATCGTGGCTACACCTTC; CDR3aa: CASSTGDRGYTF
j_gene: TRBJ2-1; d_gene: .; v_gene: TRBV4-3; abundance: few; CDR3nt: TGCGCCAGCAGCCAAGAAACTGGCAACGCGGGAACATACAATGAGCAGTTCTTC; CDR3aa: CASSQETGNAGTYNEQFF
j_gene: TRBJ2-5; d_gene: TRBD2; v_gene: TRBV20-1; abundance: few; CDR3nt: TGCAGTGCTAGAGTTGGCGGGAGGGCCGGGGAGACCCAGTACTTC; CDR3aa: CSARVGGRAGETQYF
j_gene: TRBJ1-1; d_gene: .; v_gene: TRBV12-3/TRBV12-4; abundance: few; CDR3nt: TGTGCCAGCAGGACCCGAGGATGGATGAACACTGAAGCTTTCTTT; CDR3aa: CASRTRGWMNTEAFF
j_gene: TRBJ2-1; d_gene: .; v_gene: TRBV20-1; abundance: .; CDR3nt: TGCAGTGCTACTGTGAATGCGAATGAGCAGTTCTTC; CDR3aa: CSATVNANEQFF
j_gene: TRBJ2-3; d_gene: TRBD2; v_gene: TRBV12-3/TRBV12-4; abundance: many; CDR3nt: TGTGCCAGCAGCCCGAGGCGGGAGGCAGATACGCAGTATTTT; CDR3aa: CASSPRREADTQYF
j_gene: TRBJ1-2; d_gene: .; v_gene: TRBV3-1; abundance: .; CDR3nt: TGTGCCAGCAGCCAAGAGGGGGATGGCTACACCTTC; CDR3aa: CASSQEGDGYTF
j_gene: TRBJ2-1; d_gene: TRBD1; v_gene: TRBV20-1; abundance: few; CDR3nt: TGCAGTGCTAGAGATCACCGGGACAGGGTTCCGTTCTTC; CDR3aa: CSARDHRDRVPFF
j_gene: TRBJ1-5; d_gene: .; v_gene: TRBV20-1; abundance: many; CDR3nt: TGCAGTGCTAGACAGGGCGGCGGCAATCAGCCCCAGCATTTT; CDR3aa: CSARQGGGNQPQHF
j_gene: TRBJ2-7; d_gene: TRBD2; v_gene: TRBV6-5; abundance: few; CDR3nt: TGTGCCAGCAGCAACTCGGGAGGGGTTGAGCAGTACTTC; CDR3aa: CASSNSGGVEQYF
j_gene: TRBJ2-2; d_gene: .; v_gene: TRBV15; abundance: many; CDR3nt: TGTGCCACCAGCAGAGCAGAGACCGGGGAGCTGTTTTTT; CDR3aa: CATSRAETGELFF
j_gene: TRBJ1-2; d_gene: .; v_gene: TRBV14; abundance: many; CDR3nt: TGTGCCAGCAGCCACGCACTTAACTATGGCTACACCTTC; CDR3aa: CASSHALNYGYTF
j_gene: TRBJ2-2; d_gene: .; v_gene: TRBV12-3/TRBV12-4; abundance: .; CDR3nt: TGTGCCAGCAGTTTCCCGCAGCGGGAGCTGTTTTTT; CDR3aa: CASSFPQRELFF
j_gene: TRBJ2-3; d_gene: TRBD2; v_gene: TRBV20-1; abundance: .; CDR3nt: TGCAGTGCTGGACTAGCGGGAGTTTCAGATACGCAGTATTTT; CDR3aa: CSAGLAGVSDTQYF
j_gene: TRBJ2-1; d_gene: .; v_gene: TRBV9; abundance: .; CDR3nt: TGTGCCAGCGAGAGTTCCAATGAGCAGTTCTTC; CDR3aa: CASESSNEQFF
j_gene: TRBJ2-5; d_gene: .; v_gene: TRBV18; abundance: many; CDR3nt: TGTGCCAGCTCACCGGTGAGAGAGACCCAGTACTTC; CDR3aa: CASSPVRETQYF
j_gene: TRBJ2-5; d_gene: .; v_gene: TRBV20-1; abundance: few; CDR3nt: TGCAGTGCTAGAGCTAGCGCCCAAGAGACCCAGTACTTC; CDR3aa: CSARASAQETQYF
j_gene: TRBJ2-1; d_gene: TRBD1; v_gene: TRBV5-1; abundance: many; CDR3nt: TGCGCCAGCAGCTCTACAGGGGGAGAGCAGTTCTTC; CDR3aa: CASSSTGGEQFF
j_gene: TRBJ2-5; d_gene: .; v_gene: TRBV7-9; abundance: .; CDR3nt: TGTGCCAGCAGCTTAAGCGGGACAGTCGGGAAGACCCAGTACTTC; CDR3aa: CASSLSGTVGKTQYF
j_gene: TRBJ2-1; d_gene: TRBD1; v_gene: TRBV6-1; abundance: .; CDR3nt: TGTGCCAGCAGGGCACCGGGACAGGTTCTCGGGCAGTTCTTC; CDR3aa: CASRAPGQVLGQFF
j_gene: TRBJ2-4; d_gene: .; v_gene: TRBV3-1; abundance: .; CDR3nt: TGTGCCAGCAGCCAAGATCCAAAACAAAACATTCAGTACTTC; CDR3aa: CASSQDPKQNIQYF
j_gene: TRBJ2-2; d_gene: .; v_gene: TRBV18; abundance: .; CDR3nt: TGTGCCAGCTCACTACAAGGCGGGATTAACACCGGGGAGCTGTTTTTT; CDR3aa: CASSLQGGINTGELFF
j_gene: TRBJ2-2; d_gene: .; v_gene: TRBV6-5; abundance: .; CDR3nt: TGTGCCAGCAGTTACTCCGGGGGGCCCGGGGAGCTGTTTTTT; CDR3aa: CASSYSGGPGELFF
j_gene: TRBJ2-3; d_gene: .; v_gene: TRBV5-1; abundance: few; CDR3nt: TGCGCCAGCAGCTTGGCCGCGGCAGATACGCAGTATTTT; CDR3aa: CASSLAAADTQYF
j_gene: TRBJ2-3; d_gene: .; v_gene: TRBV29-1; abundance: many; CDR3nt: TGCAGCGTGACAACATGGAGAAGCACAGATACGCAGTATTTT; CDR3aa: CSVTTWRSTDTQYF